The 9 T cell receptor beta chains below were found in one sample sequenced in a study of blood T cell repertoires in COVID-19. Libraries were prepared by immunoSEQ multiplex PCR; TCRdb keeps only in-frame clonotypes and omits some of them. The sample includes 50,000 to 70,000 clones, around 77% of them seen just once. Sequences were obtained from peripheral blood. Source of these receptors: a man between 60 and 75 years old with acute or convalescent COVID-19.

The V call is TRBV12-3 or TRBV12-4, the J call TRBJ1-1, with D perhaps TRBD1 (5 bases). V lost 7 bases and J 1 base, leaving 10 bases between the germline ends. This CDR3 comprises 13 residues. For the CDR3, the DNA is TGTGCCAGCACCCGACAGCCGAACACTGAAGCTTTCTTT. Residues: CASTRQPNTEAFF.

The gene calls are TRBV7-2 and TRBJ2-2, with a weak D call TRBD1 (6 bases). Germline V gene lookup returns CDR1 SGHTA and CDR2 FQGNSA. V gave up 2 bases and J gave up 1 base, with 11 bases separating them. The length of the CDR3 is 16 residues. The CDR3 DNA sequence: TGTGCCAGCAGCTTATGGTCGACAGGGAACACCGGGGAGCTGTTTTTT. It translates to CASSLWSTGNTGELFF.

This rearrangement joins TRBV7-2 to TRBJ2-5, with TRBD1 matching 9 bases. Looked up from germline, CDR1 is SGHTA and CDR2 is FQGNSA. The CDR3 contains 16 residues. Trimming cost V 5 bases and J 4 bases; bases outside gene matches: 11. The CDR3 DNA reads TGTGCCAGCAGCACGTGGGGCACAGGGGGCTCAGAGACCCAGTACTTC. Its translation: CASSTWGTGGSETQYF.

This clone was recorded only once. The V and J genes are TRBV5-4 and TRBJ2-5; 7 nucleotides line up with TRBD2. The V segment lost 0 bases and the J segment 1 base; nucleotides outside the gene matches: 3. CDR1 and CDR2 (germline): SGHNT, YYREEE (reference sequence). This CDR3 is 15 amino acids long. In nucleotides, the CDR3 is TGTGCCAGCAGCTTGGAAGCGGGGCCCCAAGAGACCCAGTACTTC. The encoded protein is CASSLEAGPQETQYF.

A single count supports this clone. The chain joins TRBV5-1 to TRBJ2-7, with D possibly TRBD1 on 5 matching bases. V was pared by 2 bases and J by 3 bases, with 15 bases between. The CDR3 covers 15 residues. CDR1 and CDR2 from the germline V gene are SGHRS and YFSETQ. The CDR3 region is CASSFSQGAVYEQYF. The DNA of the CDR3 is TGCGCCAGCAGCTTTTCTCAGGGCGCCGTCTACGAGCAGTACTTC.

Only one count was recorded for this clone. The genes are TRBV7-8 and TRBJ1-1; unclear D gene. Trimming took 2 bases from V and 5 from J, leaving 9 bases between them. The CDR3 extends over 13 amino acids. The V gene's germline CDR1 is SGHVS and CDR2 FQNEAQ. The CDR3 is CASSLTLGTEAFF. The DNA for the CDR3 is TGTGCCAGCAGCTTAACGCTAGGTACTGAAGCTTTCTTT. The entire variable domain, with the rest obtained from reference TRBV7-8 and TRBJ1-1, is as follows: GAGVSQSPRYKVAKRGQDVALRCDPISGHVSLFWYQQALGQGPEFLTYFQNEAQLDKSGLPSDRFFAERPEGSVSTLKIQRTQQEDSAVYLCASSLTLGTEAFFGQGTRLTVV.

The sample holds a few counts of this clone. This chain joins TRBV5-1 and TRBJ2-5; D is possibly TRBD2 (5 bases). The CDR3 sequence is 15 residues long. The germline gives CDR1 SGHRS, CDR2 YFSETQ. Trimming left V 2 bases short and J 4 bases short, with 15 bases between. CDR3 sequence (DNA): TGCGCCAGCAGCTTAACCACGGGGTGGGGAGAGACCCAGTACTTC. Translated, it gives CASSLTTGWGETQYF.

V gene TRBV5-4 combines with J gene TRBJ2-5, with D uncertain. Germline V lookup: CDR1 SGHNT, CDR2 YYREEE (reference sequence). The CDR3 is 14 residues long. Trimming removed 4 bases from V and 5 bases from J, with 15 bases in between. The CDR3 DNA reads as TGTGCCAGCAGCCTCCTGGCCTCTCTGGAGACCCAGTACTTC. Translating gives CASSLLASLETQYF.

The chain joins TRBV5-4 to TRBJ1-2; TRBD1 aligns across 7 bases. The CDR3 consists of 14 residues. The junction had 4 bases not matched to a gene; V was cut back by 0 bases and J by 5 bases. Germline V gene data show CDR1 as SGHNT and CDR2 as YYREEE (reference sequence). In DNA, the CDR3 is TGTGCCAGCAGCTTGGTCGGGACAGTTTATGGCTACACCTTC. Translating gives CASSLVGTVYGYTF.